What follows are 28 T cell receptor beta chains derived from one specimen sequenced in a study of shared clonotypes between healthy human individuals. The method was immunoSEQ multiplex PCR; TCRdb's version includes in-frame clones alone and lacks a portion of them. The top ten hold approximately 1% of the sample, which has 1.6 million or so clones, roughly 96% seen once. Sequences were obtained from naive CD4+ T cells sorted from blood. The subset denotes: CD45RA+ positively selected. The receptor source for this set is a man aged 30 to 39 in good health.

The V gene is TRBV5-1, the J gene TRBJ2-7; weak D call: TRBD2 (6 bases). V lost 2 bases and J 6 bases, leaving 21 bases between the germline ends. CDR3 length: 16 amino acids. Germline CDR1 reads SGHRS; CDR2 reads YFSETQ. The CDR3 region has the DNA TGCGCCAGCAGCTTTTTAGGGGCGGGGTCGGCAGCCGAGCAGTACTTC. Translating it yields CASSFLGAGSAAEQYF.

V usage is TRBV2 and J usage is TRBJ2-7, with TRBD2 identical over 9 bases. The CDR3 runs 14 residues. J lost 1 base, V lost 6 bases, and 4 bases had no gene match. The germline gives CDR1 SNHLY, CDR2 FYNNEI. As DNA, the CDR3 is TGTGCCAGCAGATCTAGCGGGGAATCCTACGAGCAGTACTTC. This sequence encodes CASRSSGESYEQYF.

The V gene is TRBV7-3, the J gene TRBJ2-1; 7 nucleotides line up with TRBD2. Per germline, CDR1 SGHTA and CDR2 FQGTGA. The junction had 4 bases not matched to a gene; V was cut back by 3 bases and J by 5 bases. The CDR3 has 14 amino acids. CDR3 sequence: CASSLGTTHNEQFF. The CDR3 DNA follows: TGTGCCAGCAGCTTGGGGACTACCCACAATGAGCAGTTCTTC. The variable domain in full, with the rest retrieved from reference TRBV7-3 and TRBJ2-1, is GAGVSQTPSNKVTEKGKYVELRCDPISGHTALYWYRQSLGQGPEFLIYFQGTGAADDSGLPNDRFFAVRPEGSVSTLKIQRTERGDSAVYLCASSLGTTHNEQFFGPGTRLTVL.

This chain joins TRBV5-6 and TRBJ2-1, with 10 bases matching TRBD2. Germline CDR1 SGHDT, CDR2 YYEEEE. The V segment lost 0 bases and the J segment 5 bases; nucleotides outside the gene matches: 11. The CDR3 runs to 18 residues. In DNA, the CDR3 is TGTGCCAGCAGCTTGGGAGCTAGCGGGAGCGTCCTTAACAATGAGCAGTTCTTC. Amino acid sequence: CASSLGASGSVLNNEQFF.

J is TRBJ2-7 and V is TRBV7-2; 14 nucleotides match TRBD2. V shed 1 base and J 8 bases; nucleotides not matched to a gene: 7. Germline assignment: CDR1 SGHTA and CDR2 FQGNSA. The CDR3 covers 16 residues. CDR3 coding DNA: TGTGCCAGCAGCTTAGGGGGACTAGCGGGAGAAAAGAAGCAGTACTTC. Protein: CASSLGGLAGEKKQYF.

The chain joins TRBV5-1 to TRBJ2-1; a possible D gene is TRBD1 (5 bases). This CDR3 is built from 15 residues. Per germline, CDR1 SGHRS and CDR2 YFSETQ. V gave up 4 bases and J gave up 0 bases, with 11 bases separating them. The CDR3 protein is CASSPDTYSYNEQFF. CDR3 sequence (DNA): TGCGCCAGCAGCCCGGACACTTACTCCTACAATGAGCAGTTCTTC.

The V gene is TRBV7-9, the J gene TRBJ1-1; D is unresolved. Germline CDR1 SEHNR, CDR2 FQNEAQ (reference sequence). The V and J ends lost 6 bases and 10 bases respectively, with 15 bases between them. This CDR3 contains 12 residues. This CDR3 is CASRGNLGRAFF. For the CDR3, the DNA is TGTGCCAGCAGGGGGAATTTGGGGAGAGCTTTCTTT.

The rearrangement links TRBV10-3 to TRBJ1-1; 8 nucleotides line up with TRBD1. The CDR3 is made up of 16 amino acids. Germline trimming cut 2 bases from V and 1 base from J; bases unmatched to any gene: 6. CDR1 and CDR2 (germline): ENHRY, SYGVKD. The CDR3 loop reads CAISEHGTGTNTEAFF. As DNA, the CDR3 is TGTGCCATCAGTGAGCACGGGACAGGAACGAACACTGAAGCTTTCTTT.

The gene calls are TRBV5-4 and TRBJ2-3; TRBD1 matches at 8 bases. The CDR3 consists of 15 residues. Germline loops: CDR1 SGHNT, CDR2 YYREEE (reference sequence). The V and J ends lost 0 bases and 5 bases, in that order; junction bases with no gene match: 5. CDR3 in DNA: TGTGCCAGCAGCTTGGATCCAGGGGGCCTAGATACGCAGTATTTT. Translation gives CASSLDPGGLDTQYF.

The V and J genes are TRBV27 and TRBJ2-1; 8 bases match TRBD2. Germline V CDR1 and CDR2: MNHEY, SMNVEV (reference sequence). V lost 6 bases to trimming and J lost 6 bases; unmatched junction nucleotides: 16. The CDR3 is made up of 17 amino acids. The CDR3, as DNA: TGTGCCAGCAGGGCCGATTATGGTAGCGGGGCGCTCAATGAGCAGTTCTTC. Translation: CASRADYGSGALNEQFF.

The J gene is TRBJ2-7, the V gene TRBV10-1, with 14 bases matching TRBD2. The CDR3 sequence is 16 residues long. Germline loops: CDR1 WNHNN, CDR2 SYGVQD (reference sequence). The V segment lost 6 bases and the J segment 4 bases; nucleotides outside the gene matches: 8. For the CDR3, the DNA is TGCGCCAGCAGCATGGGACTAGCGGGAGTGCTTTACGAGCAGTACTTC. Residues: CASSMGLAGVLYEQYF.

This clone occurred once. This chain uses TRBV10-3 with TRBJ1-2; D is possibly TRBD1 (6 bases). The length of the CDR3 is 15 residues. The V end lost 0 bases, the J end lost 4 bases, and 12 bases lay between the germline ends. CDR1 is ENHRY and CDR2 is SYGVKD in the germline V gene. CDR3 amino acids: CAISESGGLVYGYTF. The CDR3 DNA follows: TGTGCCATCAGTGAGTCGGGGGGCTTAGTCTATGGCTACACCTTC.

This chain uses TRBV5-1 with TRBJ2-1; D is unresolved. CDR1 and CDR2 (germline): SGHRS, YFSETQ. This CDR3 contains 16 residues. V gave up 3 bases and J gave up 3 bases, with 16 bases separating them. CDR3 DNA sequence: TGCGCCAGCAGCTACACTCTGGTAGAAAACTACAATGAGCAGTTCTTC. Translated: CASSYTLVENYNEQFF.

The rearrangement links TRBV10-1 to TRBJ1-2; D remains unclear. Germline CDR1 reads WNHNN; CDR2 reads SYGVQD (reference sequence). The length of the CDR3 is 15 residues. Trimming removed 4 bases at V and 2 bases at J, with 14 bases between. The CDR3 region is CASSGSRHTNYGYTF. DNA of the CDR3: TGCGCCAGCAGTGGATCGAGACATACAAACTATGGCTACACCTTC.

This chain joins TRBV7-3 and TRBJ2-1; a weak D match, TRBD2 (5 bases). The CDR3 has 15 amino acids. Trimming took off 5 bases at V and 5 bases at J, with 16 bases between the two ends. The germline V gene has CDR1 SGHTA and CDR2 FQGTGA. CDR3 loop: CASSPTGFSNNEQFF. As DNA, the CDR3 is TGTGCCAGCAGCCCCACGGGGTTTTCCAACAATGAGCAGTTCTTC.

V and J are TRBV18 and TRBJ2-1, with D possibly being TRBD1 (5 bases). The V gene lost 3 bases and the J gene lost 6 bases, with 12 bases spanning the gap. The CDR3 length is 14 residues. Germline V gene sequence: CDR1 KGHSH, CDR2 LQKENI. The CDR3 spells CASSPQGVLNEQFF. In DNA form, the CDR3 reads TGTGCCAGCTCACCTCAAGGGGTCCTCAATGAGCAGTTCTTC.

The chain joins TRBV7-9 to TRBJ2-5; D might be TRBD2 (7 bases). V was trimmed by 8 bases and J by 2 bases, leaving 24 bases between them. CDR3 length equals 17 residues. Germline V gives CDR1 SEHNR, CDR2 FQNEAQ (reference sequence). CDR3 amino acids: CASGPPRGRGGQETQYF. Written as DNA, the CDR3 is TGTGCCAGCGGACCCCCGCGGGGGCGAGGAGGGCAAGAGACCCAGTACTTC.

Only one count was recorded for this clone. The V call is TRBV28, the J call TRBJ2-2, with D hard to call. CDR3 length equals 13 residues. Germline V gene lookup returns CDR1 MDHEN and CDR2 SYDVKM. V was clipped by 6 bases and J by 4 bases, with 9 bases between them. CDR3 bases: TGTGCCAGCAGCCCCTTGGGCACCGGGGAGCTGTTTTTT. Translating it yields CASSPLGTGELFF.

The V and J genes are TRBV10-3 and TRBJ1-3; possible D gene TRBD1, 5 bases. From germline, CDR1 is ENHRY and CDR2 SYGVKD. The CDR3 consists of 16 residues. V gave up 0 bases and J gave up 2 bases, with 11 bases separating them. CDR3 in DNA: TGTGCCATCAGTGAGTCGAGTGGGGGGACTGGAAACACCATATATTTT. This translates into CAISESSGGTGNTIYF.

In the case of this clone: Distinct nucleotide sequences in the sample also encode this CDR3. V is TRBV28 and J is TRBJ1-4, with D uncertain. V dropped 3 bases and J dropped 7 bases, with 6 bases sitting between them. Looked up from germline, CDR1 is MDHEN and CDR2 is SYDVKM. The length of the CDR3 is 12 residues. CDR3 sequence reads: CASSFLSEKLFF. The CDR3 region has the DNA TGTGCCAGCAGTTTTTTAAGTGAAAAACTGTTTTTT.

The chain combines TRBV18 with TRBJ2-3; TRBD1 matches at 7 bases. Germline values: CDR1 KGHSH, CDR2 LQKENI. The CDR3 covers 13 residues. V lost 2 bases, J lost 8 bases, and 4 bases stayed unmatched. CDR3 residues: CASSPEGASTQYF. The CDR3 DNA sequence: TGTGCCAGCTCACCAGAGGGGGCAAGTACGCAGTATTTT.

The V gene is TRBV2, the J gene TRBJ1-1; 9 bases match TRBD1. The CDR3 has 15 amino acids. V was pared by 1 base and J by 6 bases, with 6 bases of the junction left unmatched. Germline assignment: CDR1 SNHLY and CDR2 FYNNEI. Here the CDR3 reads CASSEVQGAISEAFF. The CDR3, as DNA: TGTGCCAGCAGTGAAGTACAGGGGGCAATTTCTGAAGCTTTCTTT.

This CDR3 is CASSGTGGEQPQHF. As DNA, the CDR3 is TGTGCCAGCAGTGGAACCGGGGGCGAACAGCCCCAGCATTTT. The rearrangement links TRBV28 to TRBJ1-5; TRBD1 is a possible D gene (6 bases). Trimming shortened V by 5 bases and J by 7 bases, and 15 bases separated the two germline ends. Germline V CDR1 and CDR2: MDHEN, SYDVKM. The CDR3 runs to 14 residues.

V and J are TRBV10-3 and TRBJ2-1; D remains unclear. CDR1 is ENHRY and CDR2 is SYGVKD in the germline V gene. Trimming took 6 bases from V and 3 from J, leaving 3 bases between them. The length of the CDR3 is 11 residues. The CDR3 loop reads CAIRDYNEQFF. Here the CDR3 DNA reads TGTGCCATCAGGGACTACAATGAGCAGTTCTTC.

The chain uses TRBV9 and TRBJ2-3; 12 nucleotides line up with TRBD2. V was clipped by 0 bases and J by 4 bases; unmatched bases: 6. CDR3 length equals 17 residues. Germline V lookup: CDR1 SGDLS, CDR2 YYNGEE. The CDR3 loop reads CASSVAVTSGRADTQYF. The DNA for the CDR3 is TGTGCCAGCAGCGTAGCGGTGACTAGCGGGAGAGCAGATACGCAGTATTTT. Full variable domain (remainder filled in from reference TRBV9 and TRBJ2-3): DSGVTQTPKHLITATGQRVTLRCSPRSGDLSVYWYQQSLDQGLQFLIQYYNGEERAKGNILERFSAQQFPDLHSELNLSSLELGDSALYFCASSVAVTSGRADTQYFGPGTRLTVL.

The genes are TRBV19 and TRBJ1-5; tentatively, D is TRBD1 (6 bases). This CDR3 has 13 amino acids. Trimming left V 5 bases short and J 7 bases short, with 12 bases between. Germline values: CDR1 LNHDA, CDR2 SQIVND (reference sequence). CDR3 sequence (DNA): TGTGCCAGTAGTTCAGACAGGATACAGCCCCAGCATTTT. Protein: CASSSDRIQPQHF.

This sequence joins TRBV6-5 and TRBJ2-3, with D perhaps assigned TRBD1 or TRBD2 (5 bases each). Germline CDR1 MNHEY, CDR2 SVGAGI. This CDR3 is built from 13 residues. V lost 6 bases to trimming and J lost 4 bases, with 11 bases between them. CDR3 nucleotide sequence: TGTGCCAGCAGCATAACGGGGCCAGATACGCAGTATTTT. Translated: CASSITGPDTQYF.

The chain couples TRBV5-4 to TRBJ1-2; maybe TRBD1 (5 bases). The CDR3 loop spans 15 amino acids. Deletions cut 0 bases from V and 4 bases from J, with 13 bases between. In germline, CDR1 is SGHNT, CDR2 YYREEE (reference sequence). In DNA form, the CDR3 reads TGTGCCAGCAGCTTGGAGATCGACAGTTCCTATGGCTACACCTTC. Its protein is CASSLEIDSSYGYTF.